The source of this T cell receptor (beta chain) is a study of T cells in tuberculosis. Study in general: The T cells targeted glucose monomycolate, a mycobacterial lipid, via CD1B.

The length of the CDR3 is 17 residues. Germline V gene data show CDR1 as MRHNA and CDR2 as SNTAGT. J gave up 2 bases and V 4 bases, and 2 bases lay outside the gene matches. Cells were sorted from thawed PBMC rested overnight and stained with GMM-loaded CD1B tetramer, viability dye and anti-CD3. The CD1B tetramers carried C32 glucose monomycolate purified from Rhodococcus equi. Before cryopreservation, the sorted PBMC lost their CD14-expressing monocytes. Tetramer-negative cells, some 100,000 per donor, were also sorted. The protocol was immunoSEQ multiplex PCR, while the TCRdb copy is restricted to in-frame clones and leaves out a portion. The profile shows approximately 100,000 clones, approximately 91% of them singletons.

The chain combines TRBV6-4 with TRBJ2-1, with 16 bases lining up with TRBD2. The sequencing input was CD1b-GMM tetramer-negative cells sorted from PBMCs. The receptor was isolated from an adult woman with latent tuberculosis. CDR3 nucleotides: TGTGCCAGCAGTGCGGGACTAGCGGGGGGGGCCTACAATGAGCAGTTCTTC. The encoded protein is CASSAGLAGGAYNEQFF.